One TCR beta chain is described in this entry. Its specificity is not known. Stimulation used 9 to 10 ug/mL lysate from CMV-infected fibroblasts. Sorting selected CD4+ T cells upregulating both CD40 ligand and CD69. CDR3 length equals 15 residues. V dropped 0 bases and J dropped 8 bases, with 15 bases sitting between them. CDR1 and CDR2 (germline): SGDLS, YYNGEE. The data derive from a study of persistence of HIV-infected CD4 T cells. The immunoSEQ assay was version 4, run in survey mode. Data came from immunoSEQ multiplex PCR; TCRdb stores just in-frame clones and leaves some out. This repertoire shows roughly 16,000 clones, about 61% found once; its top ten account for approximately 8.4%.

This chain joins TRBV9 and TRBJ2-1; D possibly matches TRBD1 or TRBD2 (6 bases each). Sequenced material: CD4+ T cells sorted from PBMCs after 18-hour stimulation, taken from a patient who received antiretroviral therapy. The TCR was taken from an adult woman with HIV who was CMV-seropositive. The CDR3 DNA sequence: TGTGCCAGCAGCGTAGCTACGGGGGCGAAGTATGAGCAGTTCTTC. Translation gives CASSVATGAKYEQFF. Drawing the rest from reference TRBV9 and TRBJ2-1, the complete variable domain is DSGVTQTPKHLITATGQRVTLRCSPRSGDLSVYWYQQSLDQGLQFLIQYYNGEERAKGNILERFSAQQFPDLHSELNLSSLELGDSALYFCASSVATGAKYEQFFGPGTRLTVL.